The entry below gives a single T cell receptor (beta chain) sequence along with its context. Its antigen is still unknown. Base-call qualities are not available, and no considerably larger clone is one nucleotide away. This sample is drawn from a study of response to subunit inactivated influenza vaccine (dated by TCRdb to between 2018 and 2020). About the study as a whole: To follow how T cells responded to a trivalent subunit inactivated influenza vaccine, the researchers relied on deep quantitative profiling of the T cell receptor repertoire.

Library preparation was by RT-PCR. The sample was run on an Illumina HiSeq 2500. TCRdb ran its own pipeline on the public reads, namely fastp trimming at Q25 and MiXCR clone calling, and kept in-frame beta chains. CDR3 protein sequences are deduplicated, and each keeps its most common genes and DNA. Within this sample are around 530,000 distinct CDR3 sequences, with approximately 12% of them counted one time only. The ten largest account for around 9.6% of the sample. The CDR3 measures 14 amino acids from cysteine to phenylalanine. Left in the record is the CDR3 DNA by itself, 42 bases read in frame from the first base. V loses 1 base, J loses 6 bases, and the germline ends lie 13 bases apart. CDR1 and CDR2 were assigned from the germline V gene as SGHVS and FQNEAQ. Here is what the overall study found, with its caveats: The authors proposed that each seasonal influenza vaccination may bring in only a limited number of new T cells.

The material sequenced was PBMCs from blood, taken on the day of vaccination. This TCR was sampled from a middle-aged man who received an inactivated influenza vaccine. Donor details come from another sample of the same person, matched by shared clones. The rearranged chain carries TRBV7-8 and TRBJ2-7; the D gene lacks a confident call. CDR3 protein: CASSLERQLTEQYF. At the DNA level, the sequence is TGTGCCAGCAGCTTAGAGAGGCAGCTCACCGAGCAGTACTTC.